The sequence of this TCR beta chain was determined in a study of blood T cell repertoires in COVID-19. V gave up 4 bases and J gave up 2 bases, with 15 bases separating them. The germline gives CDR1 SGHAT, CDR2 FQNNGV. This CDR3 spans 15 amino acids. This clone was detected once. TCRdb's copy holds only in-frame clones and misses some; the assay was immunoSEQ multiplex PCR. The repertoire holds roughly 20,000 clones, 86% seen once, with approximately 10% in the top ten. This TCR came from a human donor in a cohort sampled during active COVID-19. V and J are TRBV11-2 and TRBJ2-7; TRBD2 might be the D (6 bases). The sample was peripheral blood. CDR3 bases: TGTGCCAGCAGCTACGGCCCCCTAGCGACCTACGAGCAGTACTTC. Its protein product is CASSYGPLATYEQYF.